This TCR beta chain was identified during a study of cytomegalovirus exposure and HLA in healthy donors. General study findings and limits: In a later analysis, parvovirus B19, influenza, CMV and Epstein-Barr virus appeared linked to several top co-occurrence clusters.

The CDR3 has 15 amino acids. Per germline, CDR1 LNHDA and CDR2 SQIVND (reference sequence). V was pared by 6 bases and J by 4 bases, with 5 bases of the junction left unmatched. The PCR ran on 60 Vbeta and 13 Jbeta primers. Only in-frame clones appear in the TCRdb table, and some are missing; sequencing was by immunoSEQ multiplex PCR. The sample carries 150,000 to 200,000 clones, almost 85% recorded once. In the case of this clone: Its antigen is unknown.

The sequence came from a woman between 45 and 60 years old in good health and CMV-seronegative. The specimen was PBMCs. The chain couples TRBV19 to TRBJ2-2; TRBD1 matches 10 bases. The CDR3 nucleotides are TGTGCCAGTAGGGACAGGGGGGAGGGCACCGGGGAGCTGTTTTTT. Its protein is CASRDRGEGTGELFF.